A selection of T cell receptor beta chains follows, all from one sample in a study of blood T cells in healthy people across ages. TCRdb independently ran MiXCR on the 5' RACE reads; one entry per CDR3 protein. The data show some 1.4 million distinct CDR3 sequences, with about 40% seen just once and roughly 8.2% held by the top ten. Sequenced material: blood. Receptor source: a woman aged 18-35 years in good health. Each CDR3 is given with its conserved first and last residue.

cdr3_aa	v_call	j_call
CASSYPLSDRRTDTQYF	TRBV6-2/TRBV6-3	TRBJ2-3
CASSDPLGSYNEQYF	TRBV25-1	.
CASSPAGRAYEQYF	TRBV5-1	TRBJ2-7
CASRTSSGEQFF	TRBV11-2	TRBJ2-1
CASSYKLSNQPQHF	TRBV27	TRBJ1-5
CASSPRRGGLSSYNEQFF	TRBV7-2	TRBJ2-1
CASSHLAGGATQYF	TRBV4-1	TRBJ2-5
CSATAVTSGRGYGYEQYF	TRBV20-1	TRBJ2-7
CASSLRIYSYNEQFF	TRBV5-1	TRBJ2-1
CASSLGSGNTEAFF	TRBV27	TRBJ1-1
CASSQEGSGNYGYTF	TRBV4-1	TRBJ1-2
CASSLGPSGSYHEQFF	TRBV7-6	TRBJ2-1
CASLRTENTEAFF	TRBV28	TRBJ1-1
CASSSGTGNYNEQFF	TRBV5-1	TRBJ2-1
CASSLGVAGGEQFF	TRBV11-2	TRBJ2-1
CSARGTGTYNEQFF	TRBV20-1	TRBJ2-1
CASSQRQGPYNEQYF	TRBV4-1	.
CSVTGQGAYEQYF	TRBV29-1	TRBJ2-7
CSVSGFEEAEAFF	TRBV29-1	TRBJ1-1
CASTQGAAGYTF	TRBV6-1	TRBJ1-2
CASSSYWGDTEAFF	TRBV7-9	TRBJ1-1
CATSRGQLNEKLFF	TRBV24-1	TRBJ1-4
CSARDVRILGYTF	TRBV20-1	TRBJ1-2
CAISDRLGETQYF	TRBV10-3	TRBJ2-5